What follows are 11 T cell receptor beta chains derived from one specimen sequenced in a study of OX40 agonist ivuxolimab in advanced cancers. The data were produced by immunoSEQ multiplex PCR, yet TCRdb's version contains in-frame clones alone and is incomplete. The sample yields tens of thousands of clones, 90% seen once. Source: CD4+ or CD8+ T cells sorted from blood, taken in a trial of the OX40 agonist ivuxolimab. These receptors all come from an adult with an advanced solid tumor such as melanoma, head and neck, liver or kidney cancer.

The chain recombines TRBV5-1 with TRBJ2-2; TRBD1 aligns across 8 bases. CDR1 is SGHRS and CDR2 is YFSETQ in the germline V gene. Unmatched junction bases numbered 4, after V lost 6 bases and J lost 0 bases. The CDR3 is 15 amino acids. The CDR3 sequence is CASNPGQANTGELFF. CDR3 nucleotide sequence: TGCGCCAGCAATCCGGGACAGGCGAACACCGGGGAGCTGTTTTTT.

The gene calls are TRBV7-9 and TRBJ2-2; the D gene is possibly TRBD2 (7 bases). V was shortened by 1 base and J by 5 bases, with 14 bases between the two germline ends. Germline V gene lookup returns CDR1 SEHNR and CDR2 FQNEAQ (reference sequence). The CDR3 is 16 residues long. The CDR3 nucleotides read TGTGCCAGCAGCTTAGAAGGCGGGGGCCGGACCGGGGAGCTGTTTTTT. Translated: CASSLEGGGRTGELFF.

The chain recombines TRBV11-2 with TRBJ1-3; 8 positions agree with TRBD1. The CDR3 is made up of 15 amino acids. Germline V lookup: CDR1 SGHAT, CDR2 FQNNGV. V lost 5 bases, J lost 0 bases, and 3 bases stayed unmatched. CDR3 sequence (DNA): TGTGCCAGCAGCCCAACAGGGGGCTCTGGAAACACCATATATTTT. Amino acid sequence: CASSPTGGSGNTIYF.

This clone was found a few times. The V gene is TRBV5-4, the J gene TRBJ1-3; D gene uncertain. The CDR3 extends over 15 amino acids. The V gene's germline CDR1 is SGHNT and CDR2 YYREEE (reference sequence). The V and J ends lost 2 bases and 0 bases respectively, with 9 bases between them. CDR3 sequence (DNA): TGTGCCAGCAGCTTCTCCATGAACTCTGGAAACACCATATATTTT. This translates into CASSFSMNSGNTIYF.

The chain has TRBV12-5 and TRBJ2-7, with unresolved D. Trimming shortened V by 0 bases and J by 5 bases, and 11 bases separated the two germline ends. Germline V CDR1 and CDR2: LGHNT, FRNRAP. The CDR3 is 14 amino acids. In DNA, the CDR3 is TGTGCTAGTGGTTTGGTAACGAAACGTGACGAGCAGTACGTC. It yields the protein CASGLVTKRDEQYV.

J is TRBJ1-4 and V is TRBV6-1; D ambiguous. The V and J ends lost 2 bases and 2 bases respectively, with 0 bases between them. The CDR3 runs 12 residues. The germline V gene has CDR1 MNHNS and CDR2 SASEGT. CDR3 DNA: TGTGCCAGCAGTGAAACTAATGAAAAACTGTTTTTT. This sequence encodes CASSETNEKLFF.

The chain couples TRBV19 to TRBJ1-5; TRBD1 agrees at 7 bases. This CDR3 is 14 amino acids long. The ends lost 4 bases at V and 7 bases at J; junction bases unmatched: 7. In germline, CDR1 is LNHDA, CDR2 SQIVND (reference sequence). The CDR3 protein is CASSTGTAQQPQHF. CDR3 coding DNA: TGTGCCAGTAGTACGGGGACAGCTCAACAGCCCCAGCATTTT.

V and J are TRBV11-2 and TRBJ2-3; 11 bases are a match to TRBD2. The CDR3 is 17 amino acids. The trim removed 5 bases at V and 2 bases at J, leaving 9 bases unmatched. Germline CDR1 and CDR2: SGHAT and FQNNGV. The CDR3 is CASSPWVAGGVTDTQYF. In DNA form, the CDR3 reads TGTGCCAGCAGCCCTTGGGTAGCGGGGGGGGTCACAGATACGCAGTATTTT. Together with reference TRBV11-2 and TRBJ2-3, the CDR3 gives the full variable domain: EAGVAQSPRYKIIEKRQSVAFWCNPISGHATLYWYQQILGQGPKLLIQFQNNGVVDDSQLPKDRFSAERLKGVDSTLKIQPAKLEDSAVYLCASSPWVAGGVTDTQYFGPGTRLTVL.

The chain has TRBV6-6 and TRBJ1-1, with D perhaps TRBD1 (5 bases). The germline V and J ends were trimmed by 2 bases and 1 base, with 8 bases remaining between them. Germline V lookup: CDR1 MNHNY, CDR2 SVGAGI (reference sequence). This CDR3 is built from 14 residues. CDR3 sequence: CASSYIGGNTEAFF. The DNA of the CDR3 is TGTGCCAGCAGTTACATTGGGGGGAACACTGAAGCTTTCTTT.

This clone was detected only once. This chain uses TRBV6-5 with TRBJ2-7, with D tentatively TRBD2 (5 bases). Germline V lookup: CDR1 MNHEY, CDR2 SVGAGI. This CDR3 is built from 15 residues. Trimming shortened V by 0 bases and J by 4 bases, and 13 bases separated the two germline ends. CDR3 loop: CASSYSTSATYEQYF. The CDR3 region has the DNA TGTGCCAGCAGTTACTCCACTAGTGCTACTTACGAGCAGTACTTC.

This rearrangement joins TRBV28 to TRBJ1-2; 11 bases are shared with TRBD1. This CDR3 spans 14 amino acids. Germline CDR1 and CDR2: MDHEN and SYDVKM. Trimming removed 6 bases from V and 8 bases from J; junction bases left unmatched: 8. The CDR3: CASRTSGTGGGYTF. CDR3 bases: TGTGCCAGCAGGACCTCCGGGACAGGGGGGGGCTACACCTTC.